The T cell receptor beta chain under discussion was sequenced for a study of cytomegalovirus exposure and HLA in healthy donors. Study results and limitations: Most TCR sequences were rare, but some public TCRs occurred in many donors. Productive rates of about 87% or about 30% were seen for most TCR beta V segments in an earlier analysis.

13 Jbeta primers and 60 Vbeta primers were used for the PCR. In the original workflow: The authors later counted approximately 80 million unique TCR beta chains, 9 million to 14 million of them shared. Assay: immunoSEQ multiplex PCR; the TCRdb copy retains only in-frame clones and omits some. D and trimming come from the DNA, and the V and J calls and clone size come from that table. The sample carries hundreds of thousands of clones, approximately 79% recorded once. Concerning this clone: Its target is not known.

V was cut by 5 bases and J by 13 bases, with 15 bases left in between. The CDR3 runs 13 residues. The V gene's germline CDR1 is SEHNR and CDR2 FQNEAQ (reference sequence). The V call is TRBV7-9, the J call TRBJ1-6; D possibly corresponds to TRBD1 (6 bases). The specimen sequenced was PBMCs. This sequence was found in a man aged 18 to 29 in good health and CMV-seronegative. For the CDR3, the DNA is TGTGCCAGCAGCATTCGAGGGGGACGTCCCCTCCACTTT. This sequence encodes CASSIRGGRPLHF.